What follows are 24 T cell receptor beta chains derived from one specimen sequenced in a study of blood T cells in healthy people across ages. Together with a sample-barcoded 5' primer, a J-beta primer mix was included in a second PCR lasting about 6 to 12 cycles. From the 5' RACE reads, TCRdb called clonotypes with MiXCR, one entry per CDR3 protein. In the table there are about 800,000 distinct CDR3 sequences, about 25% of which are singletons. In addition, the sample was reused for a study of T cells of mothers and their children.

Sequencing was performed on blood. The receptor source for this set is a boy aged 5-17 years in good health.

This clonotype was detected a few times. At one boundary the junction diverges from the germline segment, which might be a read error. The J gene is TRBJ2-5, the V gene TRBV6-2 or TRBV6-3; no clear D gene. The CDR3 is made up of 19 amino acids. In germline, CDR1 is MNHEY, CDR2 SVGEGT. DNA for the CDR3: TGTGCCAGCAGTTACCCGCTATTCAGCCTACAATCGTACCAAGAGGCCCAGTACTTC. It yields the protein CASSYPLFSLQSYQEAQYF.

This clonotype has more than one count but fewer than ten. The chain joins TRBV28 to TRBJ2-7; TRBD1 matches 9 bases. CDR3 length: 15 residues. In germline, CDR1 is MDHEN, CDR2 SYDVKM. The V gene end was trimmed by 6 bases and the J gene end by 2 bases; junction bases not matched to a gene: 8. DNA for the CDR3: TGTGCCAGCAGAACACTCCGGGACAGGGCCTACGAGCAGTACTTC. Translating gives CASRTLRDRAYEQYF.

The chain employs TRBV4-3 and TRBJ1-1; D uncertain. The CDR3 is made up of 15 amino acids. In germline, CDR1 is LGHNA, CDR2 YSLEER. The germline V and J ends were trimmed by 1 base and 3 bases, with 12 bases remaining between them. CDR3 nucleotide sequence: TGCGCCAGCAGCCAAGCTACAGCTGAATACACTGAAGCTTTCTTT. This encodes CASSQATAEYTEAFF.

This clonotype was seen only a few times. The chain has TRBV7-2 and TRBJ2-1, with TRBD2 identical over 12 bases. This CDR3 has 19 amino acids. J lost 6 bases, V lost 2 bases, and 14 bases had no gene match. The germline CDR1 and CDR2 sequences are SGHTA and FQGNSA. For the CDR3, the DNA is TGTGCCAGCAGCTTATATTGGCCTAGCGGGGGGGCGGAGCCCAATGAGCAGTTCTTC. As protein: CASSLYWPSGGAEPNEQFF.

Only a few counts were recorded for this clonotype. This chain uses TRBV7-6 with TRBJ2-1, with TRBD2 identical over 15 bases. Germline CDR1 is SGHVS and CDR2 is FNYEAQ. The CDR3 sequence is 16 residues long. V lost 4 bases to trimming and J lost 7 bases; unmatched junction nucleotides: 5. The CDR3 nucleotides read TGTGCCAGCAGCTGGACTAGCGGGGGGGCCGAGAATGAGCAGTTCTTC. It translates to CASSWTSGGAENEQFF.

This clonotype was observed a few times. J is TRBJ2-1 and V is TRBV7-9; D uncertain. Germline V gene data show CDR1 as SEHNR and CDR2 as FQNEAQ (reference sequence). The V gene lost 8 bases and the J gene lost 1 base, with 18 bases spanning the gap. The CDR3 is made up of 16 amino acids. In nucleotides, the CDR3 is TGTGCCAGCCGCCCCTGGGATGAGGAATCCTACAATGAGCAGTTCTTC. This codes for CASRPWDEESYNEQFF.

This rearrangement joins TRBV20-1 to TRBJ1-1; D remains ambiguous. V was cut by 3 bases and J by 1 base, with 12 bases left in between. This CDR3 has 14 amino acids. The germline CDR1 and CDR2 sequences are DFQATT and SNEGSKA (reference sequence). DNA of the CDR3: TGCAGTGCTAGCGATCCGGTCTCGAACACTGAAGCTTTCTTT. This gives the protein CSASDPVSNTEAFF.

V gene TRBV7-9 combines with J gene TRBJ1-1; D is uncertain. Germline assignment: CDR1 SEHNR and CDR2 FQNEAQ (reference sequence). CDR3 length equals 15 residues. The ends were cut back, 1 base at V and 4 bases at J, with 13 bases in the middle. The CDR3, as DNA: TGTGCCAGCAGCTTAGTTTACCCCGGAAGCACTGAAGCTTTCTTT. Amino acids: CASSLVYPGSTEAFF.

The rearrangement joins TRBV4-2 to TRBJ2-1; tentative D call: TRBD2 (5 bases). CDR1 and CDR2 from the germline V gene are LGHNA and YNFKEQ. The CDR3 is 17 residues long. The ends were cut back, 0 bases at V and 2 bases at J, with 14 bases in the middle. The CDR3, as DNA: TGTGCCAGCAGCCAAGAAGCCCACGGGGTAACCTACAATGAGCAGTTCTTC. This encodes CASSQEAHGVTYNEQFF.

This chain links TRBV7-9 with TRBJ2-5; no clear D gene. Germline V lookup: CDR1 SEHNR, CDR2 FQNEAQ (reference sequence). The CDR3 is made up of 16 amino acids. Trimming left V 1 base short and J 2 bases short, with 14 bases between. CDR3 loop: CASSLVARLVQETQYF. The CDR3 coding sequence is TGTGCCAGCAGCTTAGTTGCTCGTCTGGTACAAGAGACCCAGTACTTC.

This clonotype was seen a few times. V is TRBV28 and J is TRBJ2-5, with 8 bases aligning to TRBD1. The last part of the DNA fits TRBJ2-7 better; the J call may be wrong. Looked up from germline, CDR1 is MDHEN and CDR2 is SYDVKM. This CDR3 region has 15 residues. CDR3 residues: CASSLRTGMAYEQYF. The CDR3, as DNA: TGTGCCAGCAGTCTTAGGACAGGGATGGCCTACGAGCAGTACTTC.

This clonotype showed up just a few times. The chain joins TRBV29-1 to TRBJ2-7; either TRBD1 or TRBD2 may supply D (7 bases each). V was clipped by 6 bases and J by 0 bases, with 15 bases between them. Looked up from germline, CDR1 is SQVTM and CDR2 is ANQGSEA. This CDR3 has 14 residues. The CDR3 is CSVDREGSSYEQYF. CDR3 nucleotide sequence: TGCAGCGTAGACAGGGAGGGGAGCTCCTACGAGCAGTACTTC.

This clonotype was counted only a few times. The rearrangement joins TRBV6-2 or TRBV6-3 to TRBJ1-2, with D uncertain. Germline V CDR1 and CDR2: MNHEY, SVGEGT. The CDR3 contains 14 residues. Trimming stripped 8 bases from V and 8 bases from J, with 21 bases between. DNA of the CDR3: TGTGCCAGCGGTTCTTACGTCGGTGGCAAGGGCTACACCTTC. As protein: CASGSYVGGKGYTF.

This chain links TRBV20-1 with TRBJ1-5; no definite D call. The ends were cut back, 6 bases at V and 6 bases at J, with 15 bases in the middle. Germline-derived CDR1 and CDR2 are DFQATT and SNEGSKA (reference sequence). This CDR3 is built from 13 residues. CDR3 region: CSANEEVSQPQHF. The CDR3 coding sequence is TGCAGTGCCAATGAGGAGGTGAGTCAGCCCCAGCATTTT.

The rearrangement links TRBV29-1 to TRBJ2-7; D is unresolved. Trimming stripped 1 base from V and 2 bases from J, with 12 bases between. This CDR3 has 14 amino acids. CDR1 is SQVTM and CDR2 is ANQGSEA in the germline V gene. CDR3 residues: CSVEVNQATYEQYF. The CDR3 region has the DNA TGCAGCGTTGAAGTTAACCAGGCCACCTACGAGCAGTACTTC.

Points on this clonotype: Germline and junction disagree at one end, which may indicate a read error. This chain connects TRBV7-2 to TRBJ2-3; no clear D. CDR1 SGHTA and CDR2 FQGNSA come from the germline V gene. The CDR3 sequence is 13 residues long. CDR3 in amino acids: CASSLFSTDAQYF. In DNA, the CDR3 is TGTGCCAGCAGCTTATTTAGCACAGATGCGCAGTATTTT.

The chain couples TRBV4-1 to TRBJ2-7, with D perhaps TRBD2 (5 bases). Per germline, CDR1 MGHRA and CDR2 YSYEKL. Deletions cut 6 bases from V and 5 bases from J, with 14 bases between. The CDR3 is made up of 13 amino acids. The CDR3: CASSEGWSHEQYF. Written as DNA, the CDR3 is TGCGCCAGCAGTGAGGGCTGGTCTCACGAGCAGTACTTC.

This clonotype was detected many times. J is TRBJ2-7 and V is TRBV7-8; the D is unclear. The CDR3 spans 12 residues. V lost 5 bases and J lost 2, with 7 bases in between. Germline assignment: CDR1 SGHVS and CDR2 FQNEAQ. CDR3 residues: CASSQPPYEQYF. The CDR3 DNA reads as TGTGCCAGCAGCCAGCCGCCCTACGAGCAGTACTTC.

This clonotype was counted a few times. V is TRBV12-3 or TRBV12-4 and J is TRBJ1-1; D perhaps matches TRBD1 (6 bases). With 7 bases removed from V and 5 bases from J, the gap between germline ends came to 17 bases. The CDR3 extends over 14 amino acids. This chain's CDR3 is CASTDTDRETEAFF. The CDR3 nucleotides are TGTGCCAGCACAGACACGGACAGAGAGACTGAAGCTTTCTTT.

This clonotype has only a few counts. This chain uses TRBV7-9 with TRBJ2-1; 9 bases match TRBD1. The V gene end was trimmed by 5 bases and the J gene end by 3 bases; junction bases not matched to a gene: 8. CDR1 is SEHNR, CDR2 FQNEAQ, per germline (reference sequence). CDR3 length equals 16 residues. The DNA for the CDR3 is TGTGCCAGCAGCCTGGGTCGGGGACAGGGCTACAATGAGCAGTTCTTC. Translation: CASSLGRGQGYNEQFF.

The chain joins TRBV6-2 or TRBV6-3 to TRBJ1-4; D perhaps matches TRBD1 (6 bases). The CDR3 extends over 14 amino acids. Germline CDR1 and CDR2: MNHEY and SVGEGT. Trimming cost V 6 bases and J 5 bases, with 13 bases left between them. CDR3 sequence: CASRETGENEKLFF. The CDR3 DNA is TGTGCCAGCAGAGAGACAGGCGAGAATGAAAAACTGTTTTTT.

The CDR3 sequence is CASSLTQEGETQYF. The CDR3 nucleotides read TGTGCCAGCAGCTTAACCCAGGAGGGGGAGACCCAGTACTTC. The V call is TRBV11-2, the J call TRBJ2-5, with D possibly matching TRBD2 (6 bases). This CDR3 comprises 14 residues. Germline V gene lookup returns CDR1 SGHAT and CDR2 FQNNGV. With 2 bases removed from V and 5 bases from J, the gap between germline ends came to 12 bases.

This clonotype was counted only a few times. This chain links TRBV9 with TRBJ2-7, with D tentatively TRBD1 or TRBD2 (5 bases each). Looked up from germline, CDR1 is SGDLS and CDR2 is YYNGEE. The V gene lost 0 bases and the J gene lost 1 base, with 14 bases spanning the gap. The CDR3 extends over 16 amino acids. Here the CDR3 DNA reads TGTGCCAGCAGCGTAGGGGGGACGGTCGCTTCCTACGAGCAGTACTTC. Its translation is CASSVGGTVASYEQYF.

The chain employs TRBV9 and TRBJ2-5; D is unresolved. Trimming removed 0 bases from V and 0 bases from J, with 6 bases in between. Per germline, CDR1 SGDLS and CDR2 YYNGEE. The CDR3 contains 14 residues. The CDR3 is CASSVGGYQETQYF. The CDR3 region has the DNA TGTGCCAGCAGCGTAGGCGGATACCAAGAGACCCAGTACTTC.